This is a list of T cell receptor beta chains from one sample in a study of blood T cell repertoires in COVID-19. Sequencing was performed with immunoSEQ multiplex PCR; in TCRdb, only in-frame clones are kept and a portion is missing. The sample yields 300,000 to 350,000 clones, roughly 88% seen once. Sequenced sample: peripheral blood. These receptors came from a woman aged 25 to 39 with COVID-19, enrolled during active disease. Each CDR3 is given with its conserved first and last residue. D genes are given only for firm matches. Clone sizes are given selectively: once, few, many, or a class where the clone is expanded.

D	size	V	J	CDR3	DNA
NA	NA	TRBV18	TRBJ1-6	CASSPGGTSPLHF	TGTGCCAGCTCACCCGGCGGGACCTCACCCCTCCACTTT
NA	NA	TRBV29-1	TRBJ2-5	CSVGGGRTTQYF	TGCAGCGTTGGTGGGGGCAGGACGACCCAGTACTTC
NA	NA	TRBV28	TRBJ1-6	CASSLSGWNSPLHF	TGTGCCAGCAGTCTTTCAGGGTGGAATTCACCCCTCCACTTT
TRBD1	NA	TRBV25-1	TRBJ1-1	CASSDYRGNTEAFF	TGTGCCAGCAGTGACTACAGGGGCAACACTGAAGCTTTCTTT
NA	NA	TRBV7-3	TRBJ1-6	CASSRGHSNSPLHF	TGTGCCAGCAGTAGAGGACATAGCAATTCACCCCTCCACTTT
TRBD2	once	TRBV7-3	TRBJ2-1	CASSFLAGSGEQFF	TGTGCCAGCAGCTTCCTAGCGGGGTCAGGTGAGCAGTTCTTC
NA	NA	TRBV7-9	TRBJ1-1	CASSLEGAEAFF	TGTGCCAGCAGCTTAGAGGGGGCTGAAGCTTTCTTT
TRBD1	NA	TRBV11-3	TRBJ2-2	CASSSGTGTGITGELFF	TGTGCCAGCAGCTCAGGCACCGGGACAGGGATCACCGGGGAGCTGTTTTTT
TRBD2	few	TRBV7-9	TRBJ2-7	CASTPTSPPYEQYF	TGTGCCAGCACCCCGACTAGCCCTCCCTACGAGCAGTACTTC
TRBD1	NA	TRBV15	TRBJ1-4	CATSRDRGPEKLFF	TGTGCCACCAGCAGAGACAGGGGGCCTGAAAAACTGTTTTTT
TRBD1	once	TRBV6-6	TRBJ1-6	CASSYRTGPSPLHF	TGTGCCAGCAGTTACCGGACAGGGCCATCACCCCTCCACTTT
TRBD1	NA	TRBV6-5	TRBJ1-1	CASTPDWTGNTEAFF	TGTGCCAGCACCCCTGACTGGACAGGGAACACTGAAGCTTTCTTT
TRBD1	NA	TRBV11-2	TRBJ1-1	CASSLEGQMNTEAFF	TGTGCCAGCAGCTTAGAGGGACAGATGAACACTGAAGCTTTCTTT
NA	few	TRBV5-1	TRBJ2-1	CASSLANREEFF	TGCGCCAGCAGCTTGGCCAACCGAGAGGAATTCTTC
TRBD1	NA	TRBV11-3	TRBJ2-2	CASSLRDRGGGELFF	TGTGCCAGCAGCCTCCGGGACAGGGGAGGCGGGGAGCTGTTTTTT
NA	NA	TRBV4-1	TRBJ1-1	CASSQYPFGRENTEAFF	TGCGCCAGCAGCCAATACCCCTTCGGACGGGAGAACACTGAAGCTTTCTTT
TRBD2	once	TRBV11-3	TRBJ2-5	CASSSRLADPRGLETQYF	TGTGCCAGCAGCTCAAGACTAGCGGACCCCAGAGGCTTAGAGACCCAGTACTTC
NA	NA	TRBV7-9	TRBJ2-5	CASSPGYRETQYF	TGTGCCAGCAGCCCGGGTTATAGGGAGACCCAGTACTTC
TRBD1	NA	TRBV19	TRBJ1-4	CASTRDRGAKLFF	TGTGCCAGTACCCGGGACAGGGGAGCAAAACTGTTTTTT
NA	NA	TRBV6-5	TRBJ2-7	CASSKPTGTYEQYF	TGTGCCAGCAGTAAACCGACAGGTACCTACGAGCAGTACTTC
NA	NA	TRBV11-1	TRBJ1-1	CASSLGGSWEAFF	TGTGCCAGCAGCCTCGGGGGGTCCTGGGAAGCTTTCTTT
TRBD1	few	TRBV5-1	TRBJ2-2	CASSSYRGSGELFF	TGCGCCAGCAGCTCTTACAGGGGCTCCGGGGAGCTGTTTTTT